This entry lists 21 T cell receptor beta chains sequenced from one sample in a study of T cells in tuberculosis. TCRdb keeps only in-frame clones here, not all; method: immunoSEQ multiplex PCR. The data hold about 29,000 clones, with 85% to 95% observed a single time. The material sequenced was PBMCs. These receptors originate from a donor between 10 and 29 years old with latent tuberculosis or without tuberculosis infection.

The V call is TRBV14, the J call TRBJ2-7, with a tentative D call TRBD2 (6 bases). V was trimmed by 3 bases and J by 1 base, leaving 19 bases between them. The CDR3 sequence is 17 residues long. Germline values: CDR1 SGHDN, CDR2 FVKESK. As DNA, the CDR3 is TGTGCCAGCAGCCAGGGGAGGTATACTACTCCATCCTACGAGCAGTACTTC. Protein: CASSQGRYTTPSYEQYF.

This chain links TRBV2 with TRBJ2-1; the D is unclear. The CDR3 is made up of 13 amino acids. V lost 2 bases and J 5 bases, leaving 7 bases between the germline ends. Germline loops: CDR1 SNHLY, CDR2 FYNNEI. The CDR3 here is CASSELADNEQFF. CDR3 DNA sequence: TGTGCCAGCAGTGAATTGGCCGACAATGAGCAGTTCTTC.

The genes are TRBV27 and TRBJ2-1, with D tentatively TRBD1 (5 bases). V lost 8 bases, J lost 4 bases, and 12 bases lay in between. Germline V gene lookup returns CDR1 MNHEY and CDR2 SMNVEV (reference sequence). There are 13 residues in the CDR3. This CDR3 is CASREQVYNEQFF. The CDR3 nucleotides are TGTGCCAGCCGAGAACAGGTTTACAATGAGCAGTTCTTC.

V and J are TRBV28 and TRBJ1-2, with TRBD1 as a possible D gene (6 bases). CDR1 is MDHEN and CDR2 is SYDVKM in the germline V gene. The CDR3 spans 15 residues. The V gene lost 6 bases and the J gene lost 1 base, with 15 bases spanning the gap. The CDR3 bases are TGTGCCAGCAGGGGAACAGGGATCGGTAACTATGGCTACACCTTC. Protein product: CASRGTGIGNYGYTF.

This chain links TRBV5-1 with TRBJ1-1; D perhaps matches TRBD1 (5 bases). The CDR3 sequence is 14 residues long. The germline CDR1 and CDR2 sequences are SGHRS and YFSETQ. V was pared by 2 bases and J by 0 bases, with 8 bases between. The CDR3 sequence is CASSFQGMNTEAFF. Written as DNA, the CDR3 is TGCGCCAGCAGCTTCCAGGGCATGAACACTGAAGCTTTCTTT.

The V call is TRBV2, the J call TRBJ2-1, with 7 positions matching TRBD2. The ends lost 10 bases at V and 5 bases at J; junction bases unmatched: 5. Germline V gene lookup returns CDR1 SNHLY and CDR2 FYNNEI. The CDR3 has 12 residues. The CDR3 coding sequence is TGTGCCAACCTCGGACTAGACAATGAGCAGTTCTTC. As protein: CANLGLDNEQFF.

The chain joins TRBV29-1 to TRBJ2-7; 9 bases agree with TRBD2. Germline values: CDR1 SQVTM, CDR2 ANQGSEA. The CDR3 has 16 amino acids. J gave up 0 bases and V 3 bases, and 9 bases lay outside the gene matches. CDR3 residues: CSVEIISGRSSYEQYF. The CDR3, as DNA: TGCAGCGTTGAGATTATTAGCGGGAGAAGCTCCTACGAGCAGTACTTC.

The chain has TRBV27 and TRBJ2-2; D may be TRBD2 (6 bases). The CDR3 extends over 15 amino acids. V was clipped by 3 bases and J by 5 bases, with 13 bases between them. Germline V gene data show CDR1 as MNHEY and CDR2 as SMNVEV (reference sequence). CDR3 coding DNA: TGTGCCAGCAGTTTCTTCGGGAGTGGGACCGGGGAGCTGTTTTTT. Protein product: CASSFFGSGTGELFF.

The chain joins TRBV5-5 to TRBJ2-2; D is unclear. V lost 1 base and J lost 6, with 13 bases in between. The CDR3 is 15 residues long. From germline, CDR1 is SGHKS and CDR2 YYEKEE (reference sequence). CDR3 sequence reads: CASSLSRLISGELFF. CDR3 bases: TGTGCCAGCAGCTTGTCCAGGCTTATTTCCGGGGAGCTGTTTTTT.

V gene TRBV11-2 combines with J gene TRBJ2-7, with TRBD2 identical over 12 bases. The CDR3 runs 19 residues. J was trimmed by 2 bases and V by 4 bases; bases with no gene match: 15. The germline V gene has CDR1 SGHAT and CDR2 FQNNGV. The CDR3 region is CASSSHPSGRAKPTYEQYF. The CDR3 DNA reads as TGTGCCAGCAGCTCCCACCCTAGCGGGAGGGCCAAACCCACCTACGAGCAGTACTTC.

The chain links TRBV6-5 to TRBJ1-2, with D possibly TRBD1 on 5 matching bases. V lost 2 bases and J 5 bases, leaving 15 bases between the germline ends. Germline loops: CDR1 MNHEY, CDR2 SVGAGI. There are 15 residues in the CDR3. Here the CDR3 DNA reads TGTGCCAGCAGTTACGGTCCCCGCCCAGGGTATGGCTACACCTTC. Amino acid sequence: CASSYGPRPGYGYTF.

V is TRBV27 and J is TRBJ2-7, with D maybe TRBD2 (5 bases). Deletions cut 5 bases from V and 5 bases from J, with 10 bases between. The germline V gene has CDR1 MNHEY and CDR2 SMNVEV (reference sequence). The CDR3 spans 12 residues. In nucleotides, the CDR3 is TGTGCCAGCAGTGGAGGCCGGAACGAGCAGTACTTC. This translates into CASSGGRNEQYF.

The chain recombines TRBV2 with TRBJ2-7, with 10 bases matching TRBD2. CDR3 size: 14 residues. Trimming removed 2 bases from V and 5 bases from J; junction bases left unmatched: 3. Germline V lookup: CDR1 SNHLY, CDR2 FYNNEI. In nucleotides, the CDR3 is TGTGCCAGCAGTGAAAAAGCGGGAGGGAACGAGCAGTACTTC. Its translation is CASSEKAGGNEQYF.

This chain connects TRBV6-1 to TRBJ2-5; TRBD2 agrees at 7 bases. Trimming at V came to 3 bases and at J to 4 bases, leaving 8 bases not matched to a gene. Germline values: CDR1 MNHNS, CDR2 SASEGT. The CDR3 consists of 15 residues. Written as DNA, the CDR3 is TGTGCCAGCAGTGATGTCAGTGGCGGGGGAGAGACCCAGTACTTC. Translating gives CASSDVSGGGETQYF.

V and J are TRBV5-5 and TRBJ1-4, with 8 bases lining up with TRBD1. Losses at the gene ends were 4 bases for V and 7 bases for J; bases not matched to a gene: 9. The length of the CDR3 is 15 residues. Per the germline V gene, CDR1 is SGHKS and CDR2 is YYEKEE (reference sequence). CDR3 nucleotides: TGTGCCAGCAGCGCCGTGACAGGGGATGGTGAAAAACTGTTTTTT. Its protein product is CASSAVTGDGEKLFF.

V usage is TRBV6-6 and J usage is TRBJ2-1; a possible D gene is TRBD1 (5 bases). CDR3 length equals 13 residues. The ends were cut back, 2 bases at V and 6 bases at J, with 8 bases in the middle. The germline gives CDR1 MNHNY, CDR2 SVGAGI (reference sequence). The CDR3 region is CASSYGQINEQFF. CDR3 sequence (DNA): TGTGCCAGCAGTTACGGACAAATCAATGAGCAGTTCTTC.

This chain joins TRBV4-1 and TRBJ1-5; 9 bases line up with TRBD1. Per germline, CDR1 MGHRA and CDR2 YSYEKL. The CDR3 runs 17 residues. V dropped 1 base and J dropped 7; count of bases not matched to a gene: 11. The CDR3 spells CASSQAPPGQGGQPQHF. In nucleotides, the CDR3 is TGCGCCAGCAGCCAAGCACCACCGGGACAGGGAGGCCAGCCCCAGCATTTT.

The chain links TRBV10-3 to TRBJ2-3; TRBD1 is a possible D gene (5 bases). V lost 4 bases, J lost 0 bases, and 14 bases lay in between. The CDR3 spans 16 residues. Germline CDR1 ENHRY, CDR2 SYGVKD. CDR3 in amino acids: CAISVPPRASTDTQYF. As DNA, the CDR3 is TGTGCCATCAGTGTCCCCCCCAGGGCTAGCACAGATACGCAGTATTTT.

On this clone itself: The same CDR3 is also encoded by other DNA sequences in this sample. The CDR3 is CASSSRTGSYEQYF. CDR3 coding DNA: TGTGCCAGCAGCTCCAGAACAGGTTCCTACGAGCAGTACTTC. This chain joins TRBV5-4 and TRBJ2-7; D is possibly TRBD1 (5 bases). CDR3 size: 14 residues. V gave up 3 bases and J gave up 1 base, with 11 bases separating them. Germline V gene data show CDR1 as SGHNT and CDR2 as YYREEE (reference sequence).

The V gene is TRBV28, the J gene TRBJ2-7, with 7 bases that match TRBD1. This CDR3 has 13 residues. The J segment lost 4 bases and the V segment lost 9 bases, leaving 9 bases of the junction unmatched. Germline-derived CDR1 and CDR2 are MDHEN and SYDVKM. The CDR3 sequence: CASLGTEIYEQYF. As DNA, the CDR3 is TGTGCCAGTCTCGGGACAGAGATTTACGAGCAGTACTTC.

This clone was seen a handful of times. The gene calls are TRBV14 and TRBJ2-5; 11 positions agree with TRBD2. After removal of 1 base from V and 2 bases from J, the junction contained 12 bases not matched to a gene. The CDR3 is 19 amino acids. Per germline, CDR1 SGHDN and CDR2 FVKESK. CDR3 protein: CASSQVRLAGPEKQETQYF. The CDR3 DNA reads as TGTGCCAGCAGCCAAGTCAGACTAGCGGGGCCAGAAAAACAAGAGACCCAGTACTTC.